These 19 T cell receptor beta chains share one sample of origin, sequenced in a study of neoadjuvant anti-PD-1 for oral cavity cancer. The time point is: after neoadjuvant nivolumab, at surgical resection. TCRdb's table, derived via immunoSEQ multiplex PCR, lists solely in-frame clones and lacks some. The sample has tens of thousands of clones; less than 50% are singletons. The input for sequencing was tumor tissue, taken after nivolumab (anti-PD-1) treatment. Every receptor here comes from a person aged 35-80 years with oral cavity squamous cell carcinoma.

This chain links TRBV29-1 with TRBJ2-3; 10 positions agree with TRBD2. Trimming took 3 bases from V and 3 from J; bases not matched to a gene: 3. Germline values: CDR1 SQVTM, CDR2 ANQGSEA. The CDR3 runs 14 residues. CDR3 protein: CSVDVAGGTDTQYF. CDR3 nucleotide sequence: TGCAGCGTTGACGTAGCGGGGGGAACAGATACGCAGTATTTT.

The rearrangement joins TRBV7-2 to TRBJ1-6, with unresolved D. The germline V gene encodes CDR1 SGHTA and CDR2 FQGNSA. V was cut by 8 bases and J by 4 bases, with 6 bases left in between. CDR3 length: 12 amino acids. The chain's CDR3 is CASGRYNSPLHF. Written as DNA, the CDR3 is TGTGCCAGCGGGCGGTATAATTCACCCCTCCACTTT.

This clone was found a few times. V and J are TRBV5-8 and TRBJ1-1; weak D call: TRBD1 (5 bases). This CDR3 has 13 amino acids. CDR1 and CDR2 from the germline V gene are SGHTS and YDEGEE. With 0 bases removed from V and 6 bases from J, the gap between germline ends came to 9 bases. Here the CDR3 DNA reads TGTGCCAGCAGCTTGGGGACAAAGCCTGAAGCTTTCTTT. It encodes CASSLGTKPEAFF. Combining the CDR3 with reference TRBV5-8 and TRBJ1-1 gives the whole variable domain EAGVTQSPTHLIKTRGQQATLRCSPISGHTSVYWYQQALGLGLQFLLWYDEGEERNRGNFPPRFSGRQFPNYSSELNVNALELEDSALYLCASSLGTKPEAFFGQGTRLTVV.

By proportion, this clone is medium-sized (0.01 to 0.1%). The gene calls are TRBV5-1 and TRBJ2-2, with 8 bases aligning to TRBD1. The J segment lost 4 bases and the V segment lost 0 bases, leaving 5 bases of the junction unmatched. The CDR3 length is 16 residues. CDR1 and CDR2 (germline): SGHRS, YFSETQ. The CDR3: CASSLGGQDATGELFF. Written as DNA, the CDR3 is TGCGCCAGCAGCTTGGGGGGACAGGATGCCACCGGGGAGCTGTTTTTT.

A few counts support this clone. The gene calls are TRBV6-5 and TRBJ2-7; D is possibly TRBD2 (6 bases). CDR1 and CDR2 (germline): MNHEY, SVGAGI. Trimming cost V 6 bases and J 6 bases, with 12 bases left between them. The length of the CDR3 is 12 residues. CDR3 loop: CASRATSLEQYF. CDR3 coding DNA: TGTGCCAGCAGGGCAACTAGCCTCGAGCAGTACTTC.

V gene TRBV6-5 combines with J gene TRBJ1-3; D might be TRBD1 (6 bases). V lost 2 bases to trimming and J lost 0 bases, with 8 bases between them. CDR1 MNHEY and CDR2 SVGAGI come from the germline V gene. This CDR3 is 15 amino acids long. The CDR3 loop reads CASSYRDTSGNTIYF. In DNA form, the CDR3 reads TGTGCCAGCAGTTACCGGGACACCTCTGGAAACACCATATATTTT.

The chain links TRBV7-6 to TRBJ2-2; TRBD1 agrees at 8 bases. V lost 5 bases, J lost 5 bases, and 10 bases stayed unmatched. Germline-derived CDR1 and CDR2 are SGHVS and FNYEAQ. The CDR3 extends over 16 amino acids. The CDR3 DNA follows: TGTGCCAGCAGCAACCCGGGACAGGCTGTTACCGGGGAGCTGTTTTTT. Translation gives CASSNPGQAVTGELFF.

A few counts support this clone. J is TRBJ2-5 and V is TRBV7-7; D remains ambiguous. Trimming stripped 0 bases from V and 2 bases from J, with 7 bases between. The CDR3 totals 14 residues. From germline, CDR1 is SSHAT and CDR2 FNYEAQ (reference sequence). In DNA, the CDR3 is TGTGCCAGCAGCTTAGCACTTGGGCAAGAGACCCAGTACTTC. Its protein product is CASSLALGQETQYF.

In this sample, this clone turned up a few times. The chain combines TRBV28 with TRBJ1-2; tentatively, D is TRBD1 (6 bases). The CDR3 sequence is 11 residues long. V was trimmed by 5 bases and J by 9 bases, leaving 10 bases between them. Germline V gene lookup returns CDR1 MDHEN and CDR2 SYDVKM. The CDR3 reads CASSLGQSYTF. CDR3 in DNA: TGTGCCAGCAGTCTAGGACAGAGCTACACCTTC.

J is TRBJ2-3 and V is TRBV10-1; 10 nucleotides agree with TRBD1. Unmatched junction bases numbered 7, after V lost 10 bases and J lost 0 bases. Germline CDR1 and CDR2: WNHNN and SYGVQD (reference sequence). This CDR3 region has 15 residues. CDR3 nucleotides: TGCGCCACTCCTCCGGGACAGGGGAGCACAGATACGCAGTATTTT. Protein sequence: CATPPGQGSTDTQYF.

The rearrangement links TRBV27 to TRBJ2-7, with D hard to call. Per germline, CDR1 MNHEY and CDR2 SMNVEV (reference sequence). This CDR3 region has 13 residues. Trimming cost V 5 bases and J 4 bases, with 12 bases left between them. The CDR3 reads CASSLQFQYEQYF. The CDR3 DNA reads TGTGCCAGCAGTCTCCAGTTTCAATACGAGCAGTACTTC.

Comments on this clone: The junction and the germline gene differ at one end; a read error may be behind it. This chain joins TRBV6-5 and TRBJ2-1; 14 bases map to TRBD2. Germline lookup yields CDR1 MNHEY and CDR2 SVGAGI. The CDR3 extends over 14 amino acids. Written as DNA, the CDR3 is TGTGCCAGCAGTTACCAGGGACTAGCGGGGGCCCCGGTCTTC. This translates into CASSYQGLAGAPVF.

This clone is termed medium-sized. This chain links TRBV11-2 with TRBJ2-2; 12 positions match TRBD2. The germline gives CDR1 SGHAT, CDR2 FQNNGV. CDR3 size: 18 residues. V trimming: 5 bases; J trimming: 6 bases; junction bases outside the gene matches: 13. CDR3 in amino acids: CASSLTSGGPGSPGELFF. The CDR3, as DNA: TGTGCCAGCAGCCTAACTAGCGGGGGGCCCGGGAGCCCCGGGGAGCTGTTTTTT.

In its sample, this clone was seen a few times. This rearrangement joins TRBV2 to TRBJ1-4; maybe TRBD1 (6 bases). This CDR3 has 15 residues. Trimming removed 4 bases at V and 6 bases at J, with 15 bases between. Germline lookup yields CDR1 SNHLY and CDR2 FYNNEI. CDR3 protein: CASSVGEQGYEKLFF. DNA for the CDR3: TGTGCCAGCAGTGTCGGGGAGCAGGGGTATGAAAAACTGTTTTTT.

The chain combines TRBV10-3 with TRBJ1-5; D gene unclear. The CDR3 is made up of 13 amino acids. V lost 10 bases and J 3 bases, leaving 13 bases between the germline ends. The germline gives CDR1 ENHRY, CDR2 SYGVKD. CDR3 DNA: TGTGCCACTGCCCCAAAGTCCAATCAGCCCCAGCATTTT. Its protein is CATAPKSNQPQHF.

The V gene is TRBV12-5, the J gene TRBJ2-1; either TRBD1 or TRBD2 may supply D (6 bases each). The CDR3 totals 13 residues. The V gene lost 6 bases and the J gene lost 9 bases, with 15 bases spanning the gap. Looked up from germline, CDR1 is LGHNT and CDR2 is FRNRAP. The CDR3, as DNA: TGTGCTAGTGGCCGCTGGGGGGCCGGTGAGCAGTTCTTC. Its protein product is CASGRWGAGEQFF. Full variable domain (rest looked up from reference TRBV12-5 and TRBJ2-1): DARVTQTPRHKVTEMGQEVTMRCQPILGHNTVFWYRQTMMQGLELLAYFRNRAPLDDSGMPKDRFSAEMPDATLATLKIQPSEPRDSAVYFCASGRWGAGEQFFGPGTRLTVL.

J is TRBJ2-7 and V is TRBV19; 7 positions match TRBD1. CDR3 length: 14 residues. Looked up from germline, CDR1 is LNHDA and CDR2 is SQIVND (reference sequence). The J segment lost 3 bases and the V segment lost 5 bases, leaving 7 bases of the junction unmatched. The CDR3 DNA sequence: TGTGCCAGTAGTGAAACCGGGACAGACTACGAGCAGTACTTC. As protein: CASSETGTDYEQYF.

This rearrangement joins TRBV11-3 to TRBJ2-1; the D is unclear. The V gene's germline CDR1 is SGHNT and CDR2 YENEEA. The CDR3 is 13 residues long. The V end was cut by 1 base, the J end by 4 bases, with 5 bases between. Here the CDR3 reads CASSLAEYNEQFF. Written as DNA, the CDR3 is TGTGCCAGCAGCTTAGCAGAATACAATGAGCAGTTCTTC.

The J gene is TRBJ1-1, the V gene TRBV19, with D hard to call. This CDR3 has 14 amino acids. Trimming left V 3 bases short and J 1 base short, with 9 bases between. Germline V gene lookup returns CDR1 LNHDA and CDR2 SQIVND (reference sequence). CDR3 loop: CASSILSANTEAFF. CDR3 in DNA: TGTGCCAGTAGTATCCTCAGTGCGAACACTGAAGCTTTCTTT.